This TCR beta chain comes out of a study of blood T cell repertoires in COVID-19. Study-level background: From T cells, B-cell-depleted T cells, or PBMCs came the material, which was cDNA or gDNA.

Profiling relied on immunoSEQ multiplex PCR, and the TCRdb table lists in-frame clones only, not all of them. This table has approximately 220,000 clones, 89% appearing once. CDR1 SGHNT and CDR2 YYREEE come from the germline V gene (reference sequence). The CDR3 sequence is 14 residues long. Trimming left V 0 bases short and J 5 bases short, with 11 bases between. Adults between roughly 18 and 100 years of age took part from 20 to 25 US areas. Participants' own reports of clinical history determined their cohort assignment. This clone was seen only a few times. The chain combines TRBV5-4 with TRBJ2-5, with D hard to call. Sequenced input: PBMCs or T cells enriched from blood (not recorded which). The clonotype was recovered from a woman aged 25 to 39 with acute COVID-19. CDR3 DNA sequence: TGTGCCAGCAGCTTGGATCGTGGGCGTGAGACCCAGTACTTC. Translated, it gives CASSLDRGRETQYF.